This T cell receptor beta chain was profiled in a study of T-cell reconstitution after alpha-beta-depleted transplantation in children. Findings and limits, study-wide: Expanded clones from the graft, numbering several hundred, reportedly supplied alpha-beta T cells about two months after transplant. After one year, T-cell counts and TCRbeta diversity mostly came from new T cells. Surviving recipient T cells and thymic progenitors accounted for the high day-60 TCRbeta diversity observed in some patients.

This CDR3 contains 13 residues. Germline V CDR1 and CDR2: MNHNY, SVGAGI (reference sequence). Regarding this clonotype: Its antigen is unidentified. The junction departs from the called germline gene at one end, perhaps through a read error.

Researchers prepared the TCRbeta library using unique molecular identifiers, the study reports. TCRdb re-analysed the PCR reads in MiXCR, keeping a single row per CDR3 protein. The repertoire has hundreds of thousands of distinct CDR3 sequences, under 15% of them found once; the top ten carry 0.79%. The receptor comes from a girl under 10 years old with congenital amegakaryocytic thrombocytopenia, due to receive a stem cell transplant. This chain links TRBV6-6 with TRBJ2-5; possibly TRBD2 for D (6 bases). The sample consisted of PBMCs, taken before TCRalphabeta/CD19-depleted stem cell transplant. As DNA, the CDR3 is TGTGCCAGCAGTTATGGGACTGGGGAGACCCAGTCCTTC. Translating it yields CASSYGTGETQSF.